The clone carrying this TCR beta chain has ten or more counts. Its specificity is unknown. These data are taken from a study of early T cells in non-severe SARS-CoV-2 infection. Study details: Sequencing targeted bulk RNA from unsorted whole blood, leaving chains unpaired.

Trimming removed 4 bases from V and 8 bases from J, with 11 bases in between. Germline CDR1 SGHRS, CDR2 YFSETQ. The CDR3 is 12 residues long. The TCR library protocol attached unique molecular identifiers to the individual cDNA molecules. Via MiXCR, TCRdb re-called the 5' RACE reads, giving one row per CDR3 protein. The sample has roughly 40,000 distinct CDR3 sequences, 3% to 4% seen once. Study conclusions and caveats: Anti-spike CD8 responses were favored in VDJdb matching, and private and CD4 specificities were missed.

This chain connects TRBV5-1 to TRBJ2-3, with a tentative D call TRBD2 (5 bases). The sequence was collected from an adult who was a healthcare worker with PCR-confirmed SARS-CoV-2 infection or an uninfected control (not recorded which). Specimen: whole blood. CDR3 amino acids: CASSPGEGTQYF. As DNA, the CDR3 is TGCGCCAGCAGCCCGGGTGAGGGTACGCAGTATTTT.